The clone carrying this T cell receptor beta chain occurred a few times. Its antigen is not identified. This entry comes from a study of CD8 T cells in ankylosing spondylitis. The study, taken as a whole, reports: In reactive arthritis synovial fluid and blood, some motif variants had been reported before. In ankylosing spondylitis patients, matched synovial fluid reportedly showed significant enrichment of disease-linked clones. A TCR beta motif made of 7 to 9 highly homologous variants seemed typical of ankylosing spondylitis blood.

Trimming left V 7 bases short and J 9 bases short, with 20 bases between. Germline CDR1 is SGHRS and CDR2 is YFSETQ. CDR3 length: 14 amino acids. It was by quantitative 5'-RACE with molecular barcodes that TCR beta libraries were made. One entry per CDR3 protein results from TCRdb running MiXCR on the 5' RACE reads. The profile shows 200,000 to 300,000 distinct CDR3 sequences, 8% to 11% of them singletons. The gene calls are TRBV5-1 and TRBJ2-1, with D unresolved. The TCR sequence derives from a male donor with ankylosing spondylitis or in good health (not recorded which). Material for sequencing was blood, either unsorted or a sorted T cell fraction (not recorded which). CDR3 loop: CASLPSTGSSEQFF. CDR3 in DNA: TGCGCCAGCCTCCCTTCGACGGGTTCCAGTGAGCAGTTCTTC.